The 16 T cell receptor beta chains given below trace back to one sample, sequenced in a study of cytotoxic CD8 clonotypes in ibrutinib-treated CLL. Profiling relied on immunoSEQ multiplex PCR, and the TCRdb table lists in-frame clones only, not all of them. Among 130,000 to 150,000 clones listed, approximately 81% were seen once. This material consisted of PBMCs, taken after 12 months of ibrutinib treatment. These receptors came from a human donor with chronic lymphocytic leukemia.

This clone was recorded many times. CDR3 loop: CASSQGLGLAGLTGELFF. CDR3 DNA sequence: TGTGCCAGCAGCCAAGGACTTGGACTAGCGGGTCTCACCGGGGAGCTGTTTTTT. The chain uses TRBV4-2 and TRBJ2-2; 11 nucleotides align to TRBD2. Per the germline V gene, CDR1 is LGHNA and CDR2 is YNFKEQ. Trimming at V came to 1 base and at J to 4 bases, leaving 8 bases not matched to a gene. There are 18 residues in the CDR3.

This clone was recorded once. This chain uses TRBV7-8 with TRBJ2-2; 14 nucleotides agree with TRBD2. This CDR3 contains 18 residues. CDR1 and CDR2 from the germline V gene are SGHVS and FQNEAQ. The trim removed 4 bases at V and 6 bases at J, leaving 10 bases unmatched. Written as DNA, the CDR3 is TGTGCCAGCAGCTCGGGACTAGCGGGAGCTGTCGGAGCCGGGGAGCTGTTTTTT. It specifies CASSSGLAGAVGAGELFF.

CDR3 region: CAWSVPANEQFF. The CDR3 DNA is TGTGCCTGGAGTGTACCGGCCAATGAGCAGTTCTTC. The gene calls are TRBV30 and TRBJ2-1; D remains ambiguous. Trimming removed 0 bases at V and 6 bases at J, with 6 bases between. The CDR3 runs 12 residues. Per the germline V gene, CDR1 is GTSNPN and CDR2 is SVGIG (reference sequence).

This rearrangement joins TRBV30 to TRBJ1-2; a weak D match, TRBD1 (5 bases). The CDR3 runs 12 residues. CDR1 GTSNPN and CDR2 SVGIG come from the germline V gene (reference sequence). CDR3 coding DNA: TGTGCGGGGGATCAGGACTACTATGGCTACACCTTC. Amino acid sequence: CAGDQDYYGYTF. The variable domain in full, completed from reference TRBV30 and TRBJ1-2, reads SQTIHQWPATLVQPVGSPLSLECTVEGTSNPNLYWYRQAAGRGLQLLFYSVGIGQISSEVPQNLSASRPQDRQFILSSKKLLLSDSGFYLCAGDQDYYGYTFGSGTRLTVV.

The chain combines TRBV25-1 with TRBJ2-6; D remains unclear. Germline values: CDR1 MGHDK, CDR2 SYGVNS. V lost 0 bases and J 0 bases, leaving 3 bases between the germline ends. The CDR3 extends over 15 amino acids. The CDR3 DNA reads TGTGCCAGCAGTGAATATGCCTCTGGGGCCAACGTCCTGACTTTC. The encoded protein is CASSEYASGANVLTF.

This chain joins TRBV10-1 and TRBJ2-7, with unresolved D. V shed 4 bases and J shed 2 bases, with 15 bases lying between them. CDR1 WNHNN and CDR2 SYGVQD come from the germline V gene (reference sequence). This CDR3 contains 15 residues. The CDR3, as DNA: TGCGCCAGCAGTGTCGGCAACCGAGATCCCTACGAGCAGTACTTC. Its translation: CASSVGNRDPYEQYF.

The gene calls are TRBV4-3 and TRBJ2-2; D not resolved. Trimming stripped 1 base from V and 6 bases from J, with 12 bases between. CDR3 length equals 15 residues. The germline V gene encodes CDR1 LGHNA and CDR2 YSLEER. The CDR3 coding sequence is TGCGCCAGCAGCCAAGCTTCCTACCGGTCCGGGGAGCTGTTTTTT. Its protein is CASSQASYRSGELFF.

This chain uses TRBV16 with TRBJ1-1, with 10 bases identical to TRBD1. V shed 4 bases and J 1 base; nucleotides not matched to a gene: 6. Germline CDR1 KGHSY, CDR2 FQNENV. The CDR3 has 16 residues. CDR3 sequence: CASSRNRDRGNTEAFF. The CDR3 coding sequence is TGTGCCAGCAGCCGAAACAGGGACAGGGGGAACACTGAAGCTTTCTTT.

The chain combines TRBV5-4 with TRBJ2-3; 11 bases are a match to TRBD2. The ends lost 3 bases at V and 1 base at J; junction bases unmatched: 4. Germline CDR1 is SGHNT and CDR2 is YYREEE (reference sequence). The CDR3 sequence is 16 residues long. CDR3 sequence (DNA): TGTGCCAGCAGCTCCGCACTAGCGGGAGGCACAGATACGCAGTATTTT. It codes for CASSSALAGGTDTQYF.

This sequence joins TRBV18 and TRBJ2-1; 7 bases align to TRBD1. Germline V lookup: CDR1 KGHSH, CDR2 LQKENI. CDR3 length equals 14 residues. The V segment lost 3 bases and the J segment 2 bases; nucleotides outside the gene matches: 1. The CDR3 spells CASSPGTAYNEQFF. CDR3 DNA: TGTGCCAGCTCACCGGGGACAGCCTACAATGAGCAGTTCTTC.

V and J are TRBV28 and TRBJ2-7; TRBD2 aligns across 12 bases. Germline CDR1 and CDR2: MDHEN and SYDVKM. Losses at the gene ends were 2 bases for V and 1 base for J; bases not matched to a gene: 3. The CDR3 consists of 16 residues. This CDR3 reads CASSLLAGGLSYEQYF. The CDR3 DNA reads TGTGCCAGCAGTTTACTAGCGGGAGGGTTATCCTACGAGCAGTACTTC.

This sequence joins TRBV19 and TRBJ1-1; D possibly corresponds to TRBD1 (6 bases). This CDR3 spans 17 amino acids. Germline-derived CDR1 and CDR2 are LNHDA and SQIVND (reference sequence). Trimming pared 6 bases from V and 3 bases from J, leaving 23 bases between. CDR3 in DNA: TGTGCCAGTAGGCGCCAAATCGGGGGCGGACAACACACTGAAGCTTTCTTT. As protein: CASRRQIGGGQHTEAFF.

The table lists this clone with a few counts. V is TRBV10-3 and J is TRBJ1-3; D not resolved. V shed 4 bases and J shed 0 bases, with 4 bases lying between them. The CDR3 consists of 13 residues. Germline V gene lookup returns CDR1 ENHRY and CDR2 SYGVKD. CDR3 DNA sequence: TGTGCCATCAGTGGGAACTCTGGAAACACCATATATTTT. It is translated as CAISGNSGNTIYF.

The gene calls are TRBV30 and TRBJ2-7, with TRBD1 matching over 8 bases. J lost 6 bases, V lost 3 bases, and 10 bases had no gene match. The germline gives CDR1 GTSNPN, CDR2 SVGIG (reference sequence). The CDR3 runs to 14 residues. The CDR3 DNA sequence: TGTGCCTGGAGCGGGACAGGAAAAAGGATCGAGCAGTACTTC. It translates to CAWSGTGKRIEQYF.

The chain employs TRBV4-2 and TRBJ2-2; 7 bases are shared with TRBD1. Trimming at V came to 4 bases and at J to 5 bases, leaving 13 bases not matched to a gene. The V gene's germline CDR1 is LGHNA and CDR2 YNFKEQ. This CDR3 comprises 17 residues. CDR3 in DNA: TGTGCCAGCAGCCCCAGGACCGGGACAGCGATTACCGGGGAGCTGTTTTTT. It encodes CASSPRTGTAITGELFF.

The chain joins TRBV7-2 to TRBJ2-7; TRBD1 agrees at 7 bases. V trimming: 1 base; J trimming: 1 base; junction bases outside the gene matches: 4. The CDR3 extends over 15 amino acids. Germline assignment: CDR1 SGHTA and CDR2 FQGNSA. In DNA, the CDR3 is TGTGCCAGCAGCTTAGTGGACAGGTGGTCCTACGAGCAGTACTTC. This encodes CASSLVDRWSYEQYF.